The following is a T cell receptor (beta chain) sequence with its context. The RNA, roughly 0.45 to 1 ug, was put through reverse transcription using random hexamers. One entry per CDR3 protein results from TCRdb running MiXCR on the immunoSEQ multiplex PCR reads. The sample records approximately 200,000 distinct CDR3 sequences, approximately 95% being singletons. V was trimmed by 6 bases and J by 5 bases, leaving 13 bases between them. Germline V CDR1 and CDR2: MGHDK, SYGVNS. This CDR3 region has 13 residues. The data derive from a study of CD8 T cells in Susac syndrome. The TCR originated in a human donor with multiple sclerosis. The chain recombines TRBV25-1 with TRBJ2-5, with D perhaps TRBD1 (6 bases). The sample taken for sequencing was CD4+ T cells from PBMCs. The CDR3 DNA sequence: TGTGCCAGCAGGTCAGGGGCTTTGGAGACCCAGTACTTC. This gives the protein CASRSGALETQYF.